This T cell receptor (beta chain) emerged from a study of monozygotic twins with inflammatory bowel disease. TCRdb re-called the 5' RACE reads and catalogs CDR3 proteins one per entry, DNA excluded. The listing contains some 89,000 distinct CDR3 sequences. The CDR3 has 16 amino acids. Per the germline V gene, CDR1 is SGHRS and CDR2 is YFSETQ. General observations from the study: Distinguishing T cell subtypes was not possible.

A note on this clonotype: Its antigen remains unknown.

The rearrangement joins TRBV5-1 to TRBJ2-5; TCRdb's D call of TRBD1 is untestable without DNA. Sequencing was carried out using blood. This receptor was identified in a human donor with ulcerative colitis or Crohn's disease, or a healthy co-twin of an affected twin (not recorded which). The CDR3 protein is CASSPRGPEYQETQYF.